One sample yielded the 22 T cell receptor beta chains listed below, sequenced in a study of blood T cell repertoires in COVID-19. Only in-frame clones appear in the TCRdb table, and some are missing; sequencing was by immunoSEQ multiplex PCR. In the table there are about 120,000 clones, approximately 90% of which are singletons. Source material: peripheral blood. Receptor source: a human donor with active COVID-19. The donor label of this sample is uncertain.

The V and J genes are TRBV3-1 (or the pseudogene TRBV3-2) and TRBJ2-3, with 9 bases lining up with TRBD2. Germline V gene lookup returns CDR1 LGHDT and CDR2 YNNKEL (reference sequence). V trimming: 1 base; J trimming: 1 base; junction bases outside the gene matches: 3. The CDR3 consists of 16 residues. CDR3 bases: TGTGCCAGCAGCCAAGTGTCTAGCGGGGGCACAGATACGCAGTATTTT. This translates into CASSQVSSGGTDTQYF.

V and J are TRBV7-2 and TRBJ1-1; the D gene is possibly TRBD1 (6 bases). Germline V gene lookup returns CDR1 SGHTA and CDR2 FQGNSA. CDR3 size: 14 residues. V was clipped by 6 bases and J by 0 bases, with 11 bases between them. The CDR3, as DNA: TGTGCCAGCAGGCCCACAGGGATGAACACTGAAGCTTTCTTT. Its translation: CASRPTGMNTEAFF.

The V call is TRBV7-9, the J call TRBJ2-1; tentatively, D is TRBD2 (6 bases). The length of the CDR3 is 15 residues. Per germline, CDR1 SEHNR and CDR2 FQNEAQ (reference sequence). The V end lost 2 bases, the J end lost 3 bases, and 11 bases lay between the germline ends. CDR3: CASSLSAGIYNEQFF. The DNA for the CDR3 is TGTGCCAGCAGCTTATCGGCGGGGATCTACAATGAGCAGTTCTTC.

The chain uses TRBV28 and TRBJ2-1, with 8 nucleotides matching TRBD1. Per the germline V gene, CDR1 is MDHEN and CDR2 is SYDVKM. The CDR3 is made up of 15 amino acids. V shed 5 bases, J shed 7 bases, and the junction held 10 bases outside the gene matches. The DNA of the CDR3 is TGTGCCAGCAGTAGAACAGGGGGAATTGTTAATGAGCAGTTCTTC. It specifies CASSRTGGIVNEQFF.

This clone was picked up one time. The chain carries TRBV6-7 and TRBJ1-2; 10 bases are a match to TRBD1. Being an ORF, TRBV6-7 has a function that is uncertain. The CDR3 is 16 residues long. Trimming removed 2 bases from V and 7 bases from J; junction bases left unmatched: 10. CDR3 sequence: CASSYPQGQGEAGYTF. As DNA, the CDR3 is TGTGCCAGCAGTTACCCCCAAGGACAGGGGGAGGCTGGCTACACCTTC.

The genes are TRBV3-1 (or the pseudogene TRBV3-2) and TRBJ2-4; 7 bases are a match to TRBD1. This CDR3 is built from 15 residues. The germline V gene encodes CDR1 LGHDT and CDR2 YNNKEL (reference sequence). V shed 3 bases and J 6 bases; nucleotides not matched to a gene: 8. CDR3 sequence reads: CASSHPGQSANIQYF. The CDR3 DNA follows: TGTGCCAGCAGCCATCCGGGACAGTCGGCAAACATTCAGTACTTC.

The genes are TRBV27 and TRBJ2-7; tentatively, D is TRBD2 (5 bases). The germline gives CDR1 MNHEY, CDR2 SMNVEV (reference sequence). Trimming cost V 5 bases and J 7 bases, with 18 bases left between them. The CDR3 is 14 residues long. The CDR3 region is CASSVAGPGGEQYF. In DNA, the CDR3 is TGTGCCAGCAGTGTAGCCGGGCCAGGAGGAGAGCAGTACTTC.

The V call is TRBV3-1 (or the pseudogene TRBV3-2), the J call TRBJ2-3; D gene ambiguous. V was clipped by 1 base and J by 2 bases, with 16 bases between them. The CDR3 sequence is 17 residues long. Germline lookup yields CDR1 LGHDT and CDR2 YNNKEL (reference sequence). The CDR3: CASSQGSVRRDTDTQYF. DNA of the CDR3: TGTGCCAGCAGCCAAGGTTCCGTCAGGCGAGACACAGATACGCAGTATTTT.

The V gene is TRBV21-1, the J gene TRBJ1-4. TRBV21-1 is designated a pseudogene. CDR3 length: 16 amino acids. CDR3 sequence: CASSMPGLPGAQKLFF. The CDR3 DNA reads as TGTGCCAGCAGCATGCCAGGACTTCCCGGAGCGCAAAAACTGTTTTTT.

The chain employs TRBV11-2 and TRBJ1-2; TRBD1 matches 9 bases. The length of the CDR3 is 16 residues. V gave up 3 bases and J gave up 7 bases; unmatched junction bases: 12. Germline CDR1 and CDR2: SGHAT and FQNNGV. CDR3 DNA sequence: TGTGCCAGCAGCTTGCTACGGGGACAGGGTCTAGGTGGCTACACCTTC. This encodes CASSLLRGQGLGGYTF.

The sample holds one count of this clone. The chain carries TRBV3-1 (or the pseudogene TRBV3-2) and TRBJ2-3, with TRBD2 matching over 9 bases. Germline CDR1 and CDR2: LGHDT and YNNKEL (reference sequence). CDR3 length: 16 residues. Trimming removed 4 bases from V and 4 bases from J; junction bases left unmatched: 9. The CDR3 sequence: CASSRSGRGGPDTQYF. In nucleotides, the CDR3 is TGTGCCAGCAGCCGATCGGGGCGGGGGGGCCCAGATACGCAGTATTTT.

CDR3 sequence (DNA): TGTGCCAGCTCACCCTCCGGACAGAGCTCTGGAAACACCATATATTTT. Its protein is CASSPSGQSSGNTIYF. This chain joins TRBV18 and TRBJ1-3; a possible D gene is TRBD1 (6 bases). Germline values: CDR1 KGHSH, CDR2 LQKENI. CDR3 length: 16 amino acids. V was cut by 3 bases and J by 0 bases, with 12 bases left in between.

V gene TRBV10-1 combines with J gene TRBJ2-3; TRBD2 agrees at 13 bases. CDR1 and CDR2 from the germline V gene are WNHNN and SYGVQD (reference sequence). The CDR3 loop spans 17 amino acids. The V gene end was trimmed by 3 bases and the J gene end by 5 bases; junction bases not matched to a gene: 8. CDR3 DNA sequence: TGCGCCAGCAGTGATTTGGGGGGACTAGCGGGGCAAGATACGCAGTATTTT. This translates into CASSDLGGLAGQDTQYF.

V is TRBV19 and J is TRBJ2-1; 11 nucleotides agree with TRBD1. There are 16 residues in the CDR3. Per the germline V gene, CDR1 is LNHDA and CDR2 is SQIVND (reference sequence). The V segment lost 5 bases and the J segment 4 bases; nucleotides outside the gene matches: 7. The CDR3 DNA is TGTGCCAGTAGTGCTACGGACAGGGGGCGATACAATGAGCAGTTCTTC. Amino acids: CASSATDRGRYNEQFF.

The rearrangement uses TRBV12-3 or TRBV12-4 and TRBJ1-2; possible D gene TRBD1, 6 bases. The CDR3 is 13 residues long. The V end lost 6 bases, the J end lost 4 bases, and 12 bases lay between the germline ends. This CDR3 is CASSPGQLYGYTF. The DNA of the CDR3 is TGTGCCAGCAGCCCCGGACAGCTCTATGGCTACACCTTC.

V usage is TRBV2 and J usage is TRBJ2-1; TRBD1 is a possible D gene (6 bases). The V gene's germline CDR1 is SNHLY and CDR2 FYNNEI. The CDR3 totals 14 residues. V was shortened by 7 bases and J by 10 bases, with 20 bases between the two germline ends. The CDR3 is CASNPPGQILEQFF. DNA for the CDR3: TGTGCCAGCAACCCCCCCGGACAGATCCTCGAGCAGTTCTTC.

V gene TRBV27 combines with J gene TRBJ2-1; D possibly corresponds to TRBD1 (6 bases). Trimming shortened V by 11 bases and J by 5 bases, and 16 bases separated the two germline ends. The germline CDR1 and CDR2 sequences are MNHEY and SMNVEV (reference sequence). The CDR3 loop spans 13 amino acids. The CDR3 here is CARPPGTNNEQFF. DNA of the CDR3: TGTGCCCGCCCACCCGGGACAAACAATGAGCAGTTCTTC.

The gene calls are TRBV6-2 or TRBV6-3 and TRBJ1-5; the D is unclear. V lost 4 bases and J lost 2, with 15 bases in between. The CDR3 spans 16 residues. CDR1 is MNHEY and CDR2 is SVGEGT in the germline V gene. CDR3 in DNA: TGTGCCAGCAGTTTTAGCATCTGGGAGGGCAATCAGCCCCAGCATTTT. It yields the protein CASSFSIWEGNQPQHF.

The V call is TRBV5-1, the J call TRBJ1-2; no firm D call. The germline V and J ends were trimmed by 1 base and 2 bases, with 12 bases remaining between them. The CDR3 sequence is 15 residues long. Looked up from germline, CDR1 is SGHRS and CDR2 is YFSETQ. CDR3 loop: CASSLLSQENYGYTF. CDR3 nucleotides: TGCGCCAGCAGCTTGTTGTCGCAGGAAAACTATGGCTACACCTTC.

The chain links TRBV5-6 to TRBJ2-3; a possible D gene is TRBD1 (5 bases). CDR1 SGHDT and CDR2 YYEEEE come from the germline V gene. The CDR3 loop spans 18 amino acids. Trimming pared 1 base from V and 0 bases from J, leaving 18 bases between. CDR3 bases: TGTGCCAGCAGCTTGAAAGGCTGGGGCGTTTCTAGCACAGATACGCAGTATTTT. Protein sequence: CASSLKGWGVSSTDTQYF.

This clone was found once. J is TRBJ1-4 and V is TRBV7-9, with 9 positions matching TRBD1. The V gene's germline CDR1 is SEHNR and CDR2 FQNEAQ (reference sequence). Germline trimming cut 4 bases from V and 7 bases from J; bases unmatched to any gene: 4. This CDR3 contains 14 residues. The CDR3 coding sequence is TGTGCCAGCAGCTACAACAGGGGGCCTGAAAAACTGTTTTTT. It codes for CASSYNRGPEKLFF.

This chain joins TRBV5-1 and TRBJ1-5, with D unclear. CDR1 SGHRS and CDR2 YFSETQ come from the germline V gene. This CDR3 is built from 17 residues. Trimming removed 0 bases at V and 6 bases at J, with 19 bases between. The CDR3, as DNA: TGCGCCAGCAGCTTGGGACCGACGACGGAGCTGTTTCAGCCCCAGCATTTT. Translating gives CASSLGPTTELFQPQHF.